Each of the 10 T cell receptor beta chains below was sequenced from the same sample in a study of blood T cell repertoires in COVID-19 (TCRdb year 2020). The method was the immunoSEQ multiplex PCR assay. As stored in TCRdb, this immuneACCESS dataset retains in-frame rearrangements with V and J assigned. A fraction of the clones does not appear; measured against another copy, unresolved V genes explain less than half of the discrepancy, and the remainder lacks a known reason. This sample holds 340,000 or so clones; approximately 83% were observed only once. Jointly, the top ten make up approximately 4.6% of the sample. Sequenced sample: PBMCs or T cells enriched from blood (not recorded which). The receptor set was obtained from a woman between 40 and 55 years old with acute COVID-19.

The V call is TRBV7-8, the J call TRBJ2-2, with D perhaps TRBD2 (6 bases). Deletions cut 5 bases from V and 8 bases from J, with 18 bases between. Germline assignment: CDR1 SGHVS and CDR2 FQNEAQ. There are 15 residues in the CDR3. The CDR3 DNA sequence: TGTGCCAGCAGCACTGGGACTGGAGTTAAGGGGGAGCTGTTTTTT. Protein sequence: CASSTGTGVKGELFF.

The rearrangement uses TRBV16 and TRBJ2-7; 11 nucleotides align to TRBD2. The germline V gene encodes CDR1 KGHSY and CDR2 FQNENV. The CDR3 has 15 amino acids. With 0 bases clipped from V and 6 bases from J, the junction kept 4 bases outside the gene matches. In DNA form, the CDR3 reads TGTGCCAGCAGCCAATCTCTCCTAGCGGGAGGCGAGCAGTACTTC. Protein sequence: CASSQSLLAGGEQYF.

The V gene is TRBV5-6, the J gene TRBJ1-4; D may be TRBD1 (5 bases). This CDR3 has 14 residues. The V end was cut by 2 bases, the J end by 0 bases, with 5 bases between. CDR1 and CDR2 (germline): SGHDT, YYEEEE. CDR3: CASSLQATNEKLFF. DNA of the CDR3: TGTGCCAGCAGCTTACAGGCAACTAATGAAAAACTGTTTTTT.

The V gene is TRBV5-1, the J gene TRBJ1-3, with D unclear. The germline gives CDR1 SGHRS, CDR2 YFSETQ. Trimming took 3 bases from V and 0 from J, leaving 10 bases between them. This CDR3 has 15 residues. Here the CDR3 DNA reads TGCGCCAGCAGCTCTGACAACCTCTCTGGAAACACCATATATTTT. Translation: CASSSDNLSGNTIYF. The variable domain in full, with the rest retrieved from reference TRBV5-1 and TRBJ1-3, is KAGVTQTPRYLIKTRGQQVTLSCSPISGHRSVSWYQQTPGQGLQFLFEYFSETQRNKGNFPGRFSGRQFSNSRSEMNVSTLELGDSALYLCASSSDNLSGNTIYFGEGSWLTVV.

V gene TRBV5-5 combines with J gene TRBJ2-3; D is unresolved. The CDR3 is 13 amino acids. V lost 2 bases and J lost 6, with 10 bases in between. In germline, CDR1 is SGHKS, CDR2 YYEKEE (reference sequence). As DNA, the CDR3 is TGTGCCAGCAGCTTCCCGGGTGGGGATACGCAGTATTTT. It translates to CASSFPGGDTQYF.

The chain recombines TRBV5-4 with TRBJ1-2; tentatively, D is TRBD1 (5 bases). CDR1 SGHNT and CDR2 YYREEE come from the germline V gene (reference sequence). The CDR3 totals 13 residues. Between the trimmed V and J ends, which lost 5 bases and 4 bases, there was a span of 12 bases. The DNA for the CDR3 is TGTGCCAGCAGTCACGACAGTTTCTATGGCTACACCTTC. The encoded protein is CASSHDSFYGYTF.

CDR3 region: CASSLLASGGQTQYF. The CDR3 region has the DNA TGTGCCAGCAGCTTATTGGCTAGCGGGGGCCAGACCCAGTACTTC. This chain uses TRBV5-4 with TRBJ2-5; 10 bases match TRBD2. The CDR3 totals 15 residues. The germline V gene has CDR1 SGHNT and CDR2 YYREEE (reference sequence). J was trimmed by 6 bases and V by 2 bases; bases with no gene match: 7.

The V call is TRBV7-8, the J call TRBJ2-1, with D hard to call. Germline loops: CDR1 SGHVS, CDR2 FQNEAQ. This CDR3 has 13 amino acids. V dropped 4 bases and J dropped 8 bases, with 12 bases sitting between them. The CDR3 DNA is TGTGCCAGCAGCTCCGAACTTAGCTATGAGCAGTTCTTC. Its protein product is CASSSELSYEQFF. The whole variable domain, remainder taken from reference TRBV7-8 and TRBJ2-1, is GAGVSQSPRYKVAKRGQDVALRCDPISGHVSLFWYQQALGQGPEFLTYFQNEAQLDKSGLPSDRFFAERPEGSVSTLKIQRTQQEDSAVYLCASSSELSYEQFFGPGTRLTVL.

The V and J genes are TRBV19 and TRBJ1-2; TRBD1 matches at 10 bases. Germline values: CDR1 LNHDA, CDR2 SQIVND (reference sequence). The CDR3 loop spans 18 amino acids. V lost 4 bases to trimming and J lost 0 bases; unmatched junction nucleotides: 11. The CDR3 spells CASSRGWDRGSANYGYTF. The CDR3 coding sequence is TGTGCCAGTAGTAGAGGCTGGGACAGGGGTTCTGCTAACTATGGCTACACCTTC.

V usage is TRBV12-5 and J usage is TRBJ1-2; no clear D gene. V lost 4 bases and J 5 bases, leaving 17 bases between the germline ends. The germline V gene has CDR1 LGHNT and CDR2 FRNRAP. The CDR3 has 15 residues. The CDR3 nucleotides are TGTGCTAGTGGTTGGGAGGAGGGAGGAACGTATGGCTACACCTTC. Translation gives CASGWEEGGTYGYTF. The whole variable domain, remainder taken from reference TRBV12-5 and TRBJ1-2, is DARVTQTPRHKVTEMGQEVTMRCQPILGHNTVFWYRQTMMQGLELLAYFRNRAPLDDSGMPKDRFSAEMPDATLATLKIQPSEPRDSAVYFCASGWEEGGTYGYTFGSGTRLTVV.